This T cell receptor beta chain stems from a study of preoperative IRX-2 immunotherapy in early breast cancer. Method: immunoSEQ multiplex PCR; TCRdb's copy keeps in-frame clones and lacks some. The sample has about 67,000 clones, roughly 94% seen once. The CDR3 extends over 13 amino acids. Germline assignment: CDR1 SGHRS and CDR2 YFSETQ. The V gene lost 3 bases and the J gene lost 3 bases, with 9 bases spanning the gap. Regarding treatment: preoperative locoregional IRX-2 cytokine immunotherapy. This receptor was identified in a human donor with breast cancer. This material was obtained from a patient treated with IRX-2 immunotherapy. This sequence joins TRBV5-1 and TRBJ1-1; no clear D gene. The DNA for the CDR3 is TGCGCCAGCAGCTCCCGTAGGGACACTGAAGCTTTCTTT. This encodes CASSSRRDTEAFF.